The rows below give T cell receptor beta chains drawn from one sample of a study of blood T cell repertoires in COVID-19. Clones were sequenced by immunoSEQ multiplex PCR, and TCRdb holds only the in-frame ones, with some missing. The sample yields 110,000 or so clones, under 85% seen once. Sequenced sample: peripheral blood. Receptors were obtained from a woman in her 70s with acute or convalescent COVID-19. Both conserved end residues are part of each CDR3. Fields, in order: V gene, J gene, D gene, clone size, CDR3 protein, CDR3 DNA. D genes are given only for firm matches. Part of the rows lack a size; the others show once, few, many or a class for expanded clones.

TRBV4-1	TRBJ2-3	-	-	CASSQDLGHSDTQYF	TGCGCCAGCAGCCAAGATCTTGGACACTCAGATACGCAGTATTTT
TRBV5-1	TRBJ1-1	TRBD1	-	CASSVQGGNTEAFF	TGCGCCAGCAGCGTACAGGGGGGTAACACTGAAGCTTTCTTT
TRBV28	TRBJ1-1	TRBD1	once	CASSRAGLGTGSEAFF	TGTGCCAGCAGTCGGGCGGGTCTGGGGACAGGCTCTGAAGCTTTCTTT
TRBV28	TRBJ1-1	TRBD1	-	CASNLEGAVNTEAFF	TGTGCCAGCAACTTGGAGGGGGCCGTGAACACTGAAGCTTTCTTT
TRBV27	TRBJ1-6	-	few	CASSLLRTFGEALHF	TGTGCCAGCAGTTTATTGAGGACCTTTGGGGAGGCCCTCCACTTT
TRBV25-1	TRBJ1-1	-	-	CASSVSRGNTEAFF	TGTGCCAGCAGTGTATCTCGAGGGAACACTGAAGCTTTCTTT
TRBV13	TRBJ2-5	TRBD2	-	CASSLAGGKEETQYF	TGTGCCAGCAGCTTAGCGGGGGGGAAGGAGGAGACCCAGTACTTC
TRBV7-3	TRBJ2-1	-	-	CASSLDRTNNEQFF	TGTGCCAGCAGCCTAGACCGGACTAACAATGAGCAGTTCTTC
TRBV21-1	TRBJ1-6	-	-	CASSKEGTGWGYNSPLHF	TGTGCCAGCAGCAAAGAAGGTACAGGGTGGGGGTATAATTCACCCCTCCACTTT
TRBV7-3	TRBJ2-1	TRBD1	-	CASSLQGAAYNEQFF	TGTGCCAGCAGCCTACAGGGGGCGGCCTACAATGAGCAGTTCTTC
TRBV28	TRBJ1-2	TRBD1	few	CASSFEDRVVRYTF	TGTGCCAGCAGTTTTGAAGACAGGGTAGTACGTTACACCTTC
TRBV7-8	TRBJ1-1	TRBD1	-	CASSLSVPGQGAEAFF	TGTGCCAGCAGCCTGTCAGTTCCGGGACAGGGGGCTGAAGCTTTCTTT
TRBV2	TRBJ2-7	TRBD1	-	CASSDTGARGGQYF	TGTGCCAGCAGTGATACAGGGGCGAGGGGCGGGCAGTACTTC
TRBV30	TRBJ2-5	TRBD1	-	CAWSVRTGGETQYF	TGTGCCTGGAGTGTACGGACAGGGGGCGAGACCCAGTACTTC
TRBV5-1	TRBJ2-2	TRBD2	-	CASRKSLAGVTGELFF	TGCGCCAGCAGGAAAAGCCTAGCGGGGGTCACCGGGGAGCTGTTTTTT
TRBV28	TRBJ1-5	-	-	CASTPDMGNF	TGTGCCAGCACCCCGGACATGGGTAATTTT
TRBV25-1	TRBJ2-5	-	once	CASSEYKETQYF	TGTGCCAGCAGTGAATATAAAGAGACCCAGTACTTC
TRBV28	TRBJ1-5	-	-	CASSLGQVQPQHF	TGTGCCAGCAGTTTAGGGCAAGTTCAGCCCCAGCATTTT
TRBV10-3	TRBJ1-1	-	-	CAISEKEGVNTEAFF	TGTGCCATCAGTGAGAAGGAAGGGGTTAACACTGAAGCTTTCTTT
TRBV14	TRBJ1-1	-	few	CASSLKWTTEAFF	TGTGCCAGCAGCCTAAAGTGGACAACTGAAGCTTTCTTT
TRBV4-1	TRBJ1-2	-	-	CASSPNRPRSPANYGYTF	TGCGCCAGCAGCCCCAACAGACCTCGAAGCCCAGCTAACTATGGCTACACCTTC
TRBV28	TRBJ2-1	-	-	CASMSNSYNEQFF	TGTGCCAGCATGTCTAATTCTTACAATGAGCAGTTCTTC
TRBV6-2/TRBV6-3	TRBJ1-1	TRBD1	-	CASSLWDPGQGTEAFF	TGTGCCAGCAGTCTATGGGATCCGGGACAGGGGACTGAAGCTTTCTTT
TRBV28	TRBJ1-1	TRBD1	-	CAHRTGADTEAFF	TGTGCCCACCGGACAGGGGCGGACACTGAAGCTTTCTTT
TRBV7-9	TRBJ1-2	-	-	CASSREPGYGYTF	TGTGCCAGCAGCAGGGAGCCGGGCTATGGCTACACCTTC
TRBV28	TRBJ1-3	TRBD1	-	CASSLGTGGLRTSGNTIYF	TGTGCCAGCAGTTTAGGAACAGGGGGCCTAAGAACCTCTGGAAACACCATATATTTT
TRBV14	TRBJ1-1	-	-	CASSRTLNTEAFF	TGTGCCAGCAGCCGTACTCTGAACACTGAAGCTTTCTTT
TRBV7-9	TRBJ1-2	-	-	CASEPAGPQGGYTF	TGTGCCAGCGAACCTGCCGGCCCCCAGGGGGGCTACACCTTC
TRBV3-1/TRBV3-2	TRBJ2-2	TRBD2	-	CASSQPLAGGDTGELFF	TGTGCCAGCAGCCAACCCCTAGCGGGGGGCGACACCGGGGAGCTGTTTTTT
TRBV7-2	TRBJ2-1	TRBD2	-	CASKSASGGLPYNEQFF	TGTGCCAGCAAGTCGGCTAGCGGGGGCCTCCCTTACAATGAGCAGTTCTTC
TRBV6-5	TRBJ1-1	TRBD1	-	CASSYQGAEAFF	TGTGCCAGCAGTTACCAGGGGGCTGAAGCTTTCTTT
TRBV5-5	TRBJ2-3	-	-	CASSFLDGGTDTQYF	TGTGCCAGCAGCTTTCTAGACGGAGGCACAGATACGCAGTATTTT
TRBV2	TRBJ1-2	TRBD1	-	CASRDRVNFYGYTF	TGTGCCAGCAGGGACAGGGTAAATTTCTATGGCTACACCTTC
TRBV28	TRBJ2-4	-	-	CASSYTRRGTKNIQYF	TGTGCCAGCAGTTACACCCGGAGGGGAACCAAAAACATTCAGTACTTC
TRBV19	TRBJ2-2	-	-	CASSYRPTGGAGELFF	TGTGCCAGTAGTTATCGTCCCACAGGGGGGGCCGGGGAGCTGTTTTTT
TRBV11-3	TRBJ2-1	-	-	CASSFDSSHNEQFF	TGTGCCAGCAGCTTTGATAGCTCCCACAATGAGCAGTTCTTC
TRBV7-9	TRBJ2-3	TRBD2	-	CASSSRTSGGLDTQYF	TGTGCCAGCAGCTCCAGGACTAGCGGCGGCCTAGATACGCAGTATTTT
TRBV11-2	TRBJ1-2	TRBD1	-	CASSLGTGPDWDWGYTF	TGTGCCAGCAGCTTAGGGACAGGGCCGGATTGGGATTGGGGCTACACCTTC
TRBV5-1	TRBJ2-5	TRBD1	-	CASSLGQGGTQYF	TGCGCCAGCAGCTTGGGACAGGGTGGGACCCAGTACTTC
TRBV28	TRBJ2-5	TRBD1	-	CASRQGARETQYF	TGTGCCAGCAGACAGGGGGCGCGTGAGACCCAGTACTTC
TRBV19	TRBJ2-2	-	-	CASRDGQYTGELFF	TGTGCCAGTAGGGACGGACAGTACACCGGGGAGCTGTTTTTT
TRBV6-2/TRBV6-3	TRBJ1-1	-	-	CASSYGQGRPEAFF	TGTGCCAGCAGTTACGGGCAGGGGCGGCCTGAAGCTTTCTTT
TRBV2	TRBJ1-1	TRBD1	once	CASSPGGPEAFF	TGTGCCAGCAGCCCAGGGGGCCCTGAAGCTTTCTTT
TRBV9	TRBJ2-1	TRBD1	-	CASNRQGAAYNEQFF	TGTGCCAGCAACAGACAGGGGGCCGCCTACAATGAGCAGTTCTTC
TRBV10-3	TRBJ2-1	TRBD2	-	CAISESSGSRDEQFF	TGTGCCATCAGTGAATCCAGCGGGAGTCGAGATGAGCAGTTCTTC
TRBV5-4	TRBJ2-1	-	-	CASSSGNEQFF	TGTGCCAGCAGCTCGGGGAATGAGCAGTTCTTC
TRBV19	TRBJ1-1	-	-	CASIGQRNTEAFF	TGTGCCAGTATCGGACAGAGGAACACTGAAGCTTTCTTT
TRBV10-3	TRBJ2-5	-	-	CAISGAQETQYF	TGTGCCATCAGTGGGGCACAAGAGACCCAGTACTTC
TRBV3-1/TRBV3-2	TRBJ2-5	-	-	CASSLASGGRETQYF	TGTGCCAGCAGCCTCGCCTCAGGGGGGAGGGAGACCCAGTACTTC
TRBV7-9	TRBJ2-7	TRBD2	-	CASSPVGGREGQYF	TGTGCCAGCAGCCCCGTAGGCGGGAGAGAAGGGCAGTACTTC
TRBV5-1	TRBJ2-7	TRBD2	-	CASSLIAGGPVVSYEQYF	TGCGCCAGCAGCTTGATAGCGGGAGGGCCTGTTGTTAGCTACGAGCAGTACTTC
TRBV25-1	TRBJ1-6	TRBD1	-	CASSEIEGQGSYNSPLHF	TGTGCCAGCAGTGAAATAGAGGGACAGGGGTCCTATAATTCACCCCTCCACTTT
TRBV28	TRBJ1-5	-	-	CASSTRLEPQHF	TGTGCCAGCAGTACCCGGTTGGAGCCCCAGCATTTT
TRBV23-1	TRBJ1-5	TRBD1	-	CASIQGQGDYQPQHF	TGCGCCAGCATTCAGGGACAGGGGGACTATCAGCCCCAGCATTTT
TRBV28	TRBJ1-5	-	few	CASSPIGQGGQPQHF	TGTGCCAGCAGTCCTATCGGCCAGGGAGGTCAGCCCCAGCATTTT
TRBV28	TRBJ1-5	-	-	CASEPEEGDQPQHF	TGTGCCAGCGAGCCCGAGGAAGGGGATCAGCCCCAGCATTTT
TRBV11-2	TRBJ2-5	-	-	CASSLGLGGETQYF	TGTGCCAGCAGCCTGGGACTCGGCGGCGAGACCCAGTACTTC
TRBV14	TRBJ2-1	TRBD2	-	CASSQDLAGVSGTYNEQFF	TGTGCCAGCAGCCAAGATTTAGCGGGAGTCTCAGGCACCTACAATGAGCAGTTCTTC
TRBV21-1	TRBJ1-1	-	-	CASTNPNPGGNTEAFF	TGTGCCAGCACCAACCCGAACCCCGGGGGGAACACTGAAGCTTTCTTT
TRBV9	TRBJ1-1	TRBD1	medium-sized	CASSGGPGQITEAFF	TGTGCCAGCAGCGGAGGTCCGGGACAGATAACTGAAGCTTTCTTT